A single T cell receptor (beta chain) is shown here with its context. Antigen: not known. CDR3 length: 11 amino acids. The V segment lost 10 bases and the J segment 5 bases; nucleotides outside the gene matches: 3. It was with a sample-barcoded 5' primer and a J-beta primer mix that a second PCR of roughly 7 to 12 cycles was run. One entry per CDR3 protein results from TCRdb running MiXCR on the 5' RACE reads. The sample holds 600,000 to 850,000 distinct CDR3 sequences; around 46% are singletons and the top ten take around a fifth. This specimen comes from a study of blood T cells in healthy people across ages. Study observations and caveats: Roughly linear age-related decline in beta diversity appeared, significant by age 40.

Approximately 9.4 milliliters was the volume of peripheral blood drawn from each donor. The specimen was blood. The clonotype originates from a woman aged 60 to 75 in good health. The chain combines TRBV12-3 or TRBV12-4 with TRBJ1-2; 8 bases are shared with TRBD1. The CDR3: CATGTGYGYTF. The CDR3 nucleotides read TGTGCCACCGGGACAGGTTATGGCTACACCTTC.